The sequence of this T cell receptor beta chain was determined in a study of radiotherapy plus CTLA-4 blockade in lung cancer (dated 2018 in TCRdb). For the wider study: Objective responses were observed in approximately 18% of enrolled patients, and disease control was achieved in around 30%. What the work shows at the level of the full study, not this receptor alone: Early dynamic changes in blood T cell clones, together with increased serum interferon-beta after radiation, were reported as the strongest predictors of response. After treatment with radiotherapy and ipilimumab, TCR clones that originated in tumors expanded in peripheral blood.

The study tested focal radiation therapy combined with CTLA-4 blockade (ipilimumab) in patients with chemo-refractory metastatic non-small-cell lung cancer. The germline V gene sets CDR1 to SGHRS and CDR2 to YFSETQ. Clipping removes 2 bases from V and 4 bases from J, with 9 as the unmatched junction base count. The CDR3 spans 16 residues, from the cysteine through the phenylalanine. The read is trimmed to its CDR3 DNA, 48 bases read in frame from base 1. The library was prepared using the immunoSEQ multiplex PCR assay. Sourced from immuneACCESS, this table was stored by TCRdb with only in-frame sequences that have V and J called. A share of the clones is absent; for the studies checked, an unresolved V gene accounts for under half, and the remainder has no known explanation. The sample profile shows tens of thousands of clones; roughly 90% of them were found once. The leading ten clones occupy 7.8% of the sample.

With regard to this clone: Its antigen is currently not known. It has no much larger one-base neighbor in the sample; base qualities were not kept.

Sample: peripheral blood, taken from a patient treated with radiotherapy plus ipilimumab. The clonotype originates from a human donor with non-small cell lung cancer whose response to radiotherapy plus ipilimumab could not be evaluated. The chain couples TRBV5-1 to TRBJ2-3, with 8 junctional bases fitting TRBD1. The CDR3 protein: CASSLTAGGASDTQYF. The DNA sequence reads TGCGCCAGCAGCTTAACCGCAGGGGGCGCTTCAGATACGCAGTATTTT.